These 23 T cell receptor beta chains were sequenced from one sample in a study of T cell changes during pregnancy in multiple sclerosis. The protocol was immunoSEQ multiplex PCR, while the TCRdb copy is restricted to in-frame clones and leaves out a portion. The sample records tens of thousands of clones, 90% being singletons. The sequenced sample was peripheral blood, obtained in the first trimester of pregnancy. The source is a female donor in good health, enrolled as a control in a pregnancy study.

This clone has just one count. The genes are TRBV25-1 and TRBJ2-1; the match to TRBD1 covers 8 bases. V was clipped by 3 bases and J by 0 bases; unmatched bases: 4. Germline CDR1 is MGHDK and CDR2 is SYGVNS. This CDR3 contains 16 residues. The CDR3 coding sequence is TGTGCCAGCAGTGAGACAGGGGTCAGCTCCTACAATGAGCAGTTCTTC. Translation gives CASSETGVSSYNEQFF.

The rearrangement links TRBV9 to TRBJ1-5; maybe TRBD1 (5 bases). Per germline, CDR1 SGDLS and CDR2 YYNGEE. This CDR3 region has 14 residues. V was pared by 0 bases and J by 2 bases, with 6 bases between. CDR3 sequence reads: CASSVGGGNQPQHF. DNA of the CDR3: TGTGCCAGCAGCGTAGGGGGGGGCAATCAGCCCCAGCATTTT.

The table lists this clone with a few counts. V and J are TRBV29-1 and TRBJ1-1; no clear D gene. The germline CDR1 and CDR2 sequences are SQVTM and ANQGSEA. V was trimmed by 6 bases and J by 3 bases, leaving 11 bases between them. The length of the CDR3 is 12 residues. The CDR3 DNA reads as TGCAGCGTAGCCCAGGATTACACTGAAGCTTTCTTT. This codes for CSVAQDYTEAFF. Together with reference TRBV29-1 and TRBJ1-1, the CDR3 gives the full variable domain: SAVISQKPSRDICQRGTSLTIQCQVDSQVTMMFWYRQQPGQSLTLIATANQGSEATYESGFVIDKFPISRPNLTFSTLTVSNMSPEDSSIYLCSVAQDYTEAFFGQGTRLTVV.

CDR3 in amino acids: CASSVRGLGNTQYF. CDR3 nucleotide sequence: TGTGCCAGCAGTGTCAGGGGACTAGGGAACACGCAGTATTTT. The rearrangement uses TRBV6-5 and TRBJ2-3, with TRBD2 matching 8 bases. V was pared by 5 bases and J by 9 bases, with 10 bases of the junction left unmatched. CDR3 length: 14 residues. From germline, CDR1 is MNHEY and CDR2 SVGAGI.

In this sample, this clone turned up once. The J gene is TRBJ1-2, the V gene TRBV5-1, with D hard to call. This CDR3 comprises 14 residues. Trimming cost V 5 bases and J 5 bases, with 16 bases left between them. CDR1 and CDR2 from the germline V gene are SGHRS and YFSETQ. This CDR3 is CASRSETSIYGYTF. In DNA form, the CDR3 reads TGCGCCAGCAGAAGTGAGACATCCATATATGGCTACACCTTC.

The chain uses TRBV11-2 and TRBJ1-2; D gene ambiguous. In germline, CDR1 is SGHAT, CDR2 FQNNGV. V gave up 5 bases and J gave up 2 bases, with 9 bases separating them. The CDR3 is made up of 13 amino acids. The CDR3 sequence: CASSPGLNYGYTF. As DNA, the CDR3 is TGTGCCAGCAGCCCCGGACTGAACTATGGCTACACCTTC.

J is TRBJ1-1 and V is TRBV6-5; D is perhaps TRBD1 (6 bases). The germline V gene encodes CDR1 MNHEY and CDR2 SVGAGI. Trimming took off 0 bases at V and 10 bases at J, with 9 bases between the two ends. This CDR3 region has 12 residues. The CDR3 spells CASSYSGGPAFF. CDR3 DNA sequence: TGTGCCAGCAGTTACTCGGGGGGGCCAGCTTTCTTT.

V and J are TRBV7-9 and TRBJ2-3, with 9 nucleotides matching TRBD2. The germline CDR1 and CDR2 sequences are SEHNR and FQNEAQ (reference sequence). Trimming removed 2 bases from V and 1 base from J; junction bases left unmatched: 1. The length of the CDR3 is 15 residues. This CDR3 reads CASSLSSGGTDTQYF. CDR3 in DNA: TGTGCCAGCAGCTTATCTAGCGGGGGCACAGATACGCAGTATTTT.

The CDR3 bases are TGTGCCAGCAGCTTTGGGCAGTATGAAGCTTTCTTT. Encoded protein: CASSFGQYEAFF. The rearrangement uses TRBV7-2 and TRBJ1-1; D is unclear. CDR3 length equals 12 residues. Looked up from germline, CDR1 is SGHTA and CDR2 is FQGNSA. V shed 3 bases and J shed 7 bases, with 9 bases lying between them.

This clone was picked up one time. The rearrangement joins TRBV5-1 to TRBJ1-2; D possibly corresponds to TRBD1 (6 bases). This CDR3 has 17 residues. Germline V gene data show CDR1 as SGHRS and CDR2 as YFSETQ. The V and J ends lost 0 bases and 4 bases respectively, with 19 bases between them. CDR3: CASSLEFRGHQAYGYTF. Here the CDR3 DNA reads TGCGCCAGCAGCTTGGAGTTTAGGGGACACCAGGCCTATGGCTACACCTTC.

The V gene is TRBV7-2, the J gene TRBJ2-5, with TRBD2 matching over 10 bases. The V gene end was trimmed by 6 bases and the J gene end by 4 bases; junction bases not matched to a gene: 5. This CDR3 region has 14 residues. The V gene's germline CDR1 is SGHTA and CDR2 FQGNSA. CDR3 amino acids: CASSPASGGETQYF. CDR3 coding DNA: TGTGCCAGCAGTCCCGCTAGCGGGGGAGAGACCCAGTACTTC.

This clone was found a few times. The chain combines TRBV2 with TRBJ1-6, with 9 bases fitting TRBD1. In germline, CDR1 is SNHLY, CDR2 FYNNEI. V lost 8 bases, J lost 7 bases, and 0 bases stayed unmatched. The CDR3 runs 12 residues. CDR3 nucleotides: TGTGCCAGCGGACAGGGGAATTCACCCCTCCACTTT. Protein sequence: CASGQGNSPLHF.

This rearrangement joins TRBV7-9 to TRBJ2-5, with 7 bases that match TRBD2. V lost 5 bases and J lost 5; bases outside the gene matches: 17. There are 17 residues in the CDR3. Per germline, CDR1 SEHNR and CDR2 FQNEAQ (reference sequence). CDR3 in amino acids: CASSPFLGGSPGETQYF. CDR3 nucleotides: TGTGCCAGCAGCCCATTTTTGGGGGGGTCCCCCGGGGAGACCCAGTACTTC.

The CDR3 loop is CASSESLAVTNEKLFF. In DNA form, the CDR3 reads TGTGCCAGCAGTGAAAGTTTGGCGGTAACTAATGAAAAACTGTTTTTT. The chain carries TRBV6-1 and TRBJ1-4; D not resolved. CDR1 and CDR2 (germline): MNHNS, SASEGT. V lost 2 bases to trimming and J lost 1 base, with 11 bases between them. The CDR3 has 16 residues.

The CDR3 is CASTPGGGFSTGELFF. CDR3 DNA sequence: TGCGCCAGCACCCCCGGGGGGGGTTTTTCGACCGGGGAGCTGTTTTTT. The chain employs TRBV4-3 and TRBJ2-2; 8 nucleotides align to TRBD2. This CDR3 has 16 amino acids. Germline trimming cut 7 bases from V and 5 bases from J; bases unmatched to any gene: 12. Germline CDR1 reads LGHNA; CDR2 reads YSLEER.

The chain links TRBV9 to TRBJ1-1; no firm D call. The CDR3 has 13 residues. Germline CDR1 reads SGDLS; CDR2 reads YYNGEE. Trimming removed 0 bases at V and 4 bases at J, with 7 bases between. This CDR3 reads CASSVARTTEAFF. The CDR3 nucleotides are TGTGCCAGCAGCGTAGCCAGAACCACTGAAGCTTTCTTT.

The V gene is TRBV2, the J gene TRBJ2-2, with a possible D match to TRBD2 (6 bases). Germline V gene sequence: CDR1 SNHLY, CDR2 FYNNEI. Trimming removed 3 bases at V and 4 bases at J, with 15 bases between. CDR3 size: 16 residues. The CDR3 DNA follows: TGTGCCAGCAGTGACAGAGGGACTTACCTCACCGGGGAGCTGTTTTTT. This translates into CASSDRGTYLTGELFF.

The gene calls are TRBV6-6 and TRBJ1-4, with a tentative D call TRBD1 (6 bases). V gave up 7 bases and J gave up 5 bases, with 17 bases separating them. This CDR3 contains 15 residues. In germline, CDR1 is MNHNY, CDR2 SVGAGI (reference sequence). This CDR3 is CASTNLGQDNEKLFF. DNA for the CDR3: TGTGCCAGCACCAACCTGGGACAAGACAATGAAAAACTGTTTTTT.

The rearrangement joins TRBV30 to TRBJ2-1, with TRBD2 matching 10 bases. J was trimmed by 4 bases and V by 2 bases; bases with no gene match: 5. This CDR3 comprises 15 residues. The V gene's germline CDR1 is GTSNPN and CDR2 SVGIG (reference sequence). DNA for the CDR3: TGTGCCTGGAGTCAAGGAGCGGGGGGGTACAATGAGCAGTTCTTC. Encoded protein: CAWSQGAGGYNEQFF.

The chain has TRBV18 and TRBJ2-7; 9 bases agree with TRBD1. The V gene's germline CDR1 is KGHSH and CDR2 LQKENI. Trimming cost V 3 bases and J 2 bases; bases outside gene matches: 8. The CDR3 totals 16 residues. The CDR3 region has the DNA TGTGCCAGCTCACCTAGACAGGGGGAAACTACCTACGAGCAGTACTTC. Translating it yields CASSPRQGETTYEQYF.

This clone has a handful of counts. The CDR3 loop is CASSIGQFGEKLFF. DNA of the CDR3: TGTGCCAGCAGCATAGGACAGTTTGGTGAAAAACTGTTTTTT. The V call is TRBV7-8, the J call TRBJ1-4; weak D call: TRBD1 (6 bases). Germline V gives CDR1 SGHVS, CDR2 FQNEAQ. This CDR3 is built from 14 residues. Deletions cut 5 bases from V and 7 bases from J, with 14 bases between.

This clone has only a few counts. This rearrangement joins TRBV19 to TRBJ1-5; possibly TRBD1 for D (6 bases). The CDR3 has 14 amino acids. Looked up from germline, CDR1 is LNHDA and CDR2 is SQIVND (reference sequence). V was clipped by 3 bases and J by 5 bases, with 11 bases between them. The CDR3 DNA follows: TGTGCCAGTAGTATTAGGGGGTGGGATCAGCCCCAGCATTTT. This gives the protein CASSIRGWDQPQHF.

The J gene is TRBJ2-7, the V gene TRBV7-6, with D maybe TRBD2 (7 bases). Germline V CDR1 and CDR2: SGHVS, FNYEAQ. Trimming left V 5 bases short and J 4 bases short, with 18 bases between. The CDR3 spans 15 residues. CDR3 region: CASSQAGEGEYEQYF. For the CDR3, the DNA is TGTGCCAGCAGCCAAGCTGGGGAGGGGGAATACGAGCAGTACTTC.